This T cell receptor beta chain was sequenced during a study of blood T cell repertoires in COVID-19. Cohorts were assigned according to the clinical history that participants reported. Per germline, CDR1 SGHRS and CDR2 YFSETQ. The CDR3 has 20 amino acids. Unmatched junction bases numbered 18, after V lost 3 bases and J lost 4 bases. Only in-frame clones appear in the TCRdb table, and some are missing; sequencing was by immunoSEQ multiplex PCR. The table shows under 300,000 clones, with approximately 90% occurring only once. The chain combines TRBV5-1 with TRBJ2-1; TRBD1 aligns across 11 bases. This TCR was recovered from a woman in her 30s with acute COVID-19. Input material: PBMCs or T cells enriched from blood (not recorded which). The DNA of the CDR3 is TGCGCCAGCAGCTCGAAGAATACGAGGGACAGGGGGGATTCTTACAATGAGCAGTTCTTC. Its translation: CASSSKNTRDRGDSYNEQFF.